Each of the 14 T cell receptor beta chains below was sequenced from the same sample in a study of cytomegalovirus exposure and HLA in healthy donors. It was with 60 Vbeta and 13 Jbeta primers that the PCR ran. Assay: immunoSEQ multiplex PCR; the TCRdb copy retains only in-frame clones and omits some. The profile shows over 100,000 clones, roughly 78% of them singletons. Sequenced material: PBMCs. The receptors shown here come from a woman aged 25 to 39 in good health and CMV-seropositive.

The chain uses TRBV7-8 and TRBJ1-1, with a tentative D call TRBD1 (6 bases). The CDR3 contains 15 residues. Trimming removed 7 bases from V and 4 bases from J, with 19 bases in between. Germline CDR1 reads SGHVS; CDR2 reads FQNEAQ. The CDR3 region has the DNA TGTGCCAGCACCCTAGGGGGGGGCTTGAGCACTGAAGCTTTCTTT. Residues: CASTLGGGLSTEAFF.

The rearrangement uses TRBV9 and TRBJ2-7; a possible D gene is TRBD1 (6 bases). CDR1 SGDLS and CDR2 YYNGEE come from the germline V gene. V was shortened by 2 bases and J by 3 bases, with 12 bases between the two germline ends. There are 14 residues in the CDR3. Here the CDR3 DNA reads TGTGCCAGCAGCGTTTTGCCAGGGGACTACGAGCAGTACTTC. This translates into CASSVLPGDYEQYF.

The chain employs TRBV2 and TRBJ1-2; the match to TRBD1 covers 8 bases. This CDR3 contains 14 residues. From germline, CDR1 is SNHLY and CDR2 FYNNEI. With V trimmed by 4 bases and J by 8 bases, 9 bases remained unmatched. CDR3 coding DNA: TGTGCCAGCAGTGCCCAGTCAGGGGGCAAAGGCTACACCTTC. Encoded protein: CASSAQSGGKGYTF.

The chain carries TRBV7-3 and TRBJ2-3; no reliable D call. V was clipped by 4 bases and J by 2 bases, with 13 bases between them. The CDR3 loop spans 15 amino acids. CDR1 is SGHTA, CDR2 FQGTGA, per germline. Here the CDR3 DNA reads TGTGCCAGCAGCTCTAGTCTCGGTCACACAGATACGCAGTATTTT. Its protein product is CASSSSLGHTDTQYF.

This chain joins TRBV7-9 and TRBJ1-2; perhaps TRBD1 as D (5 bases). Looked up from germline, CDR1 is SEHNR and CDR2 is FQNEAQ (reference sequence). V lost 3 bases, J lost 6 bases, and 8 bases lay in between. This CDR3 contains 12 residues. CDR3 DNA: TGTGCCAGCAGCTTCGGGGGGGATGGCTACACCTTC. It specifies CASSFGGDGYTF.

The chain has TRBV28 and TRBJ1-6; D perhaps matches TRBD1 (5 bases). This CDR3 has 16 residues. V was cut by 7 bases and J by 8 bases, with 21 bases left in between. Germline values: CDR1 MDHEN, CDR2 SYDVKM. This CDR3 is CASTFGRFGHDSPLHF. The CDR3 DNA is TGTGCCAGCACTTTCGGGAGGTTCGGACACGATTCACCCCTCCACTTT. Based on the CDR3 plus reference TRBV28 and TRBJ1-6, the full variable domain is DVKVTQSSRYLVKRTGEKVFLECVQDMDHENMFWYRQDPGLGLRLIYFSYDVKMKEKGDIPEGYSVSREKKERFSLILESASTNQTSMYLCASTFGRFGHDSPLHFGNGTRLTVT.

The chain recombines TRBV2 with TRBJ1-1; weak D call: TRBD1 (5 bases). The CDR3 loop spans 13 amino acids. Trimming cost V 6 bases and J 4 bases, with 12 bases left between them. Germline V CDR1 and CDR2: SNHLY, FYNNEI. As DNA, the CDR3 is TGTGCCAGCAGGTTAAGGGGTAGCACTGAAGCTTTCTTT. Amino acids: CASRLRGSTEAFF.

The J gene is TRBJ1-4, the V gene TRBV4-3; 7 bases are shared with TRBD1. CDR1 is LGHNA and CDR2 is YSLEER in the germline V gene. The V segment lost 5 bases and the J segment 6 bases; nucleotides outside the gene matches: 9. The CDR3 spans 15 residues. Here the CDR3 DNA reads TGCGCCAGCAGCTCCAAGGCCGACAGGGATGAAAAACTGTTTTTT. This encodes CASSSKADRDEKLFF.

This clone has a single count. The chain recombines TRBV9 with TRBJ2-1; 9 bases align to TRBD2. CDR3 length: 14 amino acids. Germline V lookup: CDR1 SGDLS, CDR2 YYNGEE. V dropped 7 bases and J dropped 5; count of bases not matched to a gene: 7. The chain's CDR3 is CASGASGADNEQFF. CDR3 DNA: TGTGCCAGCGGAGCTAGCGGGGCTGACAATGAGCAGTTCTTC.

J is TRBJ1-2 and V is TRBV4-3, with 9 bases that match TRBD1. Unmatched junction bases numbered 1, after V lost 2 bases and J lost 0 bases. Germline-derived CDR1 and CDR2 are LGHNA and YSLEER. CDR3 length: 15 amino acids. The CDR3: CASSQRQGANYGYTF. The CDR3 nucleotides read TGCGCCAGCAGCCAAAGACAGGGGGCTAACTATGGCTACACCTTC.

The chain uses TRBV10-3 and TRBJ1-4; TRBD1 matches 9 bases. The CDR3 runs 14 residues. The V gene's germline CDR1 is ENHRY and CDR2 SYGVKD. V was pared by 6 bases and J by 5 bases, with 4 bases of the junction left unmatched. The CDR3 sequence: CAISGTGKNEKLFF. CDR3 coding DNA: TGTGCCATCAGCGGGACAGGGAAGAATGAAAAACTGTTTTTT.

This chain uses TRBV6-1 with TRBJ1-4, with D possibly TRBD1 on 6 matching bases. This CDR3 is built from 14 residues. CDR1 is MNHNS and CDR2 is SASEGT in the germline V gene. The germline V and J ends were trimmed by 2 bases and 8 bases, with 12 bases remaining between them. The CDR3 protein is CASSERLQGEKLFF. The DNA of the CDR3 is TGTGCCAGCAGTGAACGGCTCCAGGGGGAAAAACTGTTTTTT.

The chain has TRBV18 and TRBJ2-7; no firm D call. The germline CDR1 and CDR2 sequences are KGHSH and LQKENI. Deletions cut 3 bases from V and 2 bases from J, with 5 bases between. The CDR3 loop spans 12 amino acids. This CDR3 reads CASSPATYEQYF. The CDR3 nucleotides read TGTGCCAGCTCACCCGCTACCTACGAGCAGTACTTC.

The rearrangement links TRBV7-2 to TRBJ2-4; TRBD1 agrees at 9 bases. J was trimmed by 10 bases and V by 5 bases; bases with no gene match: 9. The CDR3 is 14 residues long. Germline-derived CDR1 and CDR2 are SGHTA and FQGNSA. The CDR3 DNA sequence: TGTGCCAGCAGCCCGGGAACAGGGGGCCAGATTCAGTACTTC. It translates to CASSPGTGGQIQYF.